This T cell receptor (beta chain) comes out of a study of blood T cell repertoires in COVID-19. There are 13 residues in the CDR3. V was cut by 5 bases and J by 2 bases, with 9 bases left in between. Original handling: Reference gene primer amplification in the assay estimated nucleated cell counts. Method: immunoSEQ multiplex PCR; TCRdb's copy keeps in-frame clones and lacks some. That table furnishes V, J and clone size, whereas the DNA furnished D and trimming. The sample has a few hundred thousand clones, 80% to 90% seen once. Two negative PCRs, clearance, or symptom resolution characterized the recovered Cohort 3 donors.

The rearrangement links TRBV12-3 or TRBV12-4 to TRBJ1-2; no clear D gene. The sequence was obtained from a woman aged 18-29 years who had recovered from COVID-19. Sequencing used PBMCs or T cells enriched from blood (not recorded which). The CDR3, as DNA: TGTGCCAGCAGTCTAACAGTAAACTATGGCTACACCTTC. The encoded protein is CASSLTVNYGYTF.